The 30 T cell receptor beta chains below all came from one sample that was sequenced in a study of cytomegalovirus exposure and HLA in healthy donors. Amplification used 60 Vbeta primers and 13 Jbeta primers. Repertoires were generated with immunoSEQ multiplex PCR, while TCRdb's copy carries only in-frame clones and drops some. The sample has approximately 150,000 clones; approximately 9% are singletons. The sequenced sample consisted of PBMCs. These TCRs come from a male donor in good health and CMV-seronegative.

This sequence joins TRBV5-1 and TRBJ1-5, with a tentative D call TRBD1 (6 bases). CDR1 SGHRS and CDR2 YFSETQ come from the germline V gene. The ends were cut back, 0 bases at V and 2 bases at J, with 6 bases in the middle. The CDR3 consists of 14 residues. CDR3 in DNA: TGCGCCAGCAGCTTGGCAGGGGGCAATCAGCCCCAGCATTTT. Translated, it gives CASSLAGGNQPQHF.

This clone was found a few times. This chain links TRBV6-6 with TRBJ2-7; 9 bases match TRBD2. This CDR3 has 13 amino acids. The V gene's germline CDR1 is MNHNY and CDR2 SVGAGI (reference sequence). J was trimmed by 5 bases and V by 7 bases; bases with no gene match: 6. In DNA form, the CDR3 reads TGTGCCAGCATTGGGACTAGCAGCCACGAGCAGTACTTC. This codes for CASIGTSSHEQYF.

The J gene is TRBJ2-1, the V gene TRBV15, with 11 bases matching TRBD2. J was trimmed by 4 bases and V by 0 bases; bases with no gene match: 2. The CDR3 totals 16 residues. CDR1 is LNHNV and CDR2 is YYDKDF in the germline V gene (reference sequence). The DNA of the CDR3 is TGTGCCACCAGCAGAGACACTAGCGGGGGTTACAATGAGCAGTTCTTC. Encoded protein: CATSRDTSGGYNEQFF.

This clone was detected only a few times. In DNA form, the CDR3 reads TGTGCCAGCAGCCCGACGGACAGCCTTTTGTACTTC. Amino acid sequence: CASSPTDSLLYF. This chain links TRBV7-2 with TRBJ2-7; the D gene is possibly TRBD1 (6 bases). V gave up 5 bases and J gave up 12 bases, with 17 bases separating them. Germline lookup yields CDR1 SGHTA and CDR2 FQGNSA. This CDR3 is 12 amino acids long.

The chain links TRBV5-4 to TRBJ1-2, with TRBD1 as a possible D gene (5 bases). The CDR3 loop spans 15 amino acids. In germline, CDR1 is SGHNT, CDR2 YYREEE (reference sequence). Trimming stripped 0 bases from V and 2 bases from J, with 11 bases between. This CDR3 reads CASSLAWAGNYGYTF. DNA for the CDR3: TGTGCCAGCAGCTTGGCCTGGGCAGGGAACTATGGCTACACCTTC.

A word on this clone: Germline and junction disagree at one end, which may indicate a read error. V usage is TRBV6-5 and J usage is TRBJ1-1; D perhaps matches TRBD1 (6 bases). The germline V gene has CDR1 MNHEY and CDR2 SVGAGI. This CDR3 is 15 amino acids long. CDR3 bases: TGTGCCTGCAGGTCGGGACACCCTAGGGGCACTGAAGCTTTCTTT. Protein: CACRSGHPRGTEAFF.

The chain employs TRBV29-1 and TRBJ1-2; TRBD1 matches 7 bases. The length of the CDR3 is 14 residues. Trimming removed 3 bases from V and 8 bases from J; junction bases left unmatched: 12. Germline-derived CDR1 and CDR2 are SQVTM and ANQGSEA. This CDR3 is CSVDKGQRGIGYTF. The CDR3 nucleotides are TGCAGCGTTGACAAGGGACAGCGTGGTATAGGCTACACCTTC. The full variable domain, its missing parts supplied by reference TRBV29-1 and TRBJ1-2, is SAVISQKPSRDICQRGTSLTIQCQVDSQVTMMFWYRQQPGQSLTLIATANQGSEATYESGFVIDKFPISRPNLTFSTLTVSNMSPEDSSIYLCSVDKGQRGIGYTFGSGTRLTVV.

This clone was picked up a small number of times. The V and J genes are TRBV7-9 and TRBJ2-1; possibly TRBD1 for D (7 bases). The CDR3 spans 15 residues. Germline V CDR1 and CDR2: SEHNR, FQNEAQ (reference sequence). Trimming left V 5 bases short and J 4 bases short, with 15 bases between. The CDR3 protein is CASSTRGDSYNEQFF. In DNA form, the CDR3 reads TGTGCCAGCAGCACTAGGGGGGACAGTTACAATGAGCAGTTCTTC.

The CDR3 DNA reads as TGTGCCAGCAGCTTAGTTACAGGGACCAAAAACATTCAGTACTTC. Amino acids: CASSLVTGTKNIQYF. The chain uses TRBV11-2 and TRBJ2-4, with D possibly TRBD1 on 6 matching bases. Trimming cost V 1 base and J 2 bases, with 9 bases left between them. This CDR3 has 15 amino acids. Per the germline V gene, CDR1 is SGHAT and CDR2 is FQNNGV.

V and J are TRBV5-1 and TRBJ1-2; 7 bases match TRBD1. Germline loops: CDR1 SGHRS, CDR2 YFSETQ. Germline trimming cut 6 bases from V and 7 bases from J; bases unmatched to any gene: 15. The CDR3 length is 15 residues. The CDR3 coding sequence is TGCGCCAGCAACCTCCAGGGACAGTCGGCCGGTGGCTACACCTTC. Translation gives CASNLQGQSAGGYTF. The full variable domain, its missing parts supplied by reference TRBV5-1 and TRBJ1-2, is KAGVTQTPRYLIKTRGQQVTLSCSPISGHRSVSWYQQTPGQGLQFLFEYFSETQRNKGNFPGRFSGRQFSNSRSEMNVSTLELGDSALYLCASNLQGQSAGGYTFGSGTRLTVV.

This clone turned up a few times. CDR3 sequence reads: CASSYPNPGRGELFF. CDR3 in DNA: TGTGCCAGCAGTTACCCTAATCCAGGGCGAGGGGAGCTGTTTTTT. The chain carries TRBV6-5 and TRBJ2-2; tentatively, D is TRBD1 (5 bases). Germline CDR1 is MNHEY and CDR2 is SVGAGI. V was clipped by 2 bases and J by 8 bases, with 15 bases between them. CDR3 length: 15 amino acids.

This chain links TRBV5-1 with TRBJ2-3; D is possibly TRBD2 (5 bases). From germline, CDR1 is SGHRS and CDR2 YFSETQ. Trimming removed 0 bases at V and 2 bases at J, with 13 bases between. There are 16 residues in the CDR3. CDR3 bases: TGCGCCAGCAGCTTGGTAGGGCGGGCAAACACAGATACGCAGTATTTT. The encoded protein is CASSLVGRANTDTQYF.

The chain employs TRBV27 and TRBJ1-6; 7 bases map to TRBD1. Germline assignment: CDR1 MNHEY and CDR2 SMNVEV (reference sequence). Losses at the gene ends were 5 bases for V and 8 bases for J; bases not matched to a gene: 9. The CDR3 has 15 amino acids. DNA for the CDR3: TGTGCCAGCAGTCCCCAGACAGGGTACTATTCACCCCTCCACTTT. This translates into CASSPQTGYYSPLHF.

In this sample, this clone turned up a few times. V is TRBV7-2 and J is TRBJ2-5; 7 bases map to TRBD2. The end of the DNA is better explained by TRBJ2-7, so the J call may be wrong. CDR1 and CDR2 (germline): SGHTA, FQGNSA. The length of the CDR3 is 16 residues. The CDR3 DNA follows: TGTGCCAGCAGCTTGGGAGGGCGCGGGAGCAAAGGCGAGCAGTACTTC. Translation gives CASSLGGRGSKGEQYF.

The chain has TRBV9 and TRBJ2-2; tentative D call: TRBD2 (6 bases). The CDR3 has 15 residues. Germline CDR1 and CDR2: SGDLS and YYNGEE. V was trimmed by 2 bases and J by 4 bases, leaving 12 bases between them. CDR3 coding DNA: TGTGCCAGCAGCGTGGGAGGAGCGAGCACCGGGGAGCTGTTTTTT. Protein sequence: CASSVGGASTGELFF.

This clone was counted a few times. CDR3 sequence (DNA): TGTGCCAGCAGCTGGGGCAAGGGAGAAGCTTTCTTT. It is translated as CASSWGKGEAFF. This chain uses TRBV7-3 with TRBJ1-1; D is possibly TRBD1 (5 bases). Germline V gene sequence: CDR1 SGHTA, CDR2 FQGTGA. This CDR3 is built from 12 residues. Trimming removed 4 bases from V and 8 bases from J, with 11 bases in between.

The rearrangement uses TRBV29-1 and TRBJ1-2; 7 bases align to TRBD1. After removal of 7 bases from V and 4 bases from J, the junction contained 18 bases not matched to a gene. The CDR3 is 16 residues long. Germline CDR1 is SQVTM and CDR2 is ANQGSEA. DNA for the CDR3: TGCAGCGCGAGGGACAGCGTATTTGGTGGCAGCTATGGCTACACCTTC. Translating gives CSARDSVFGGSYGYTF.

The sample holds a few counts of this clone. This chain uses TRBV7-6 with TRBJ2-7; the match to TRBD2 covers 12 bases. Germline V gene lookup returns CDR1 SGHVS and CDR2 FNYEAQ. The CDR3 consists of 18 residues. V shed 1 base, J shed 3 bases, and the junction held 10 bases outside the gene matches. DNA of the CDR3: TGTGCCAGCAGCTTAGGACTAGCGGGAGAAAGTACGGGCTACGAGCAGTACTTC. Its translation is CASSLGLAGESTGYEQYF. Supplemented by reference TRBV7-6 and TRBJ2-7, the full variable domain reads GAGVSQSPRYKVTKRGQDVALRCDPISGHVSLYWYRQALGQGPEFLTYFNYEAQQDKSGLPNDRFSAERPEGSISTLTIQRTEQRDSAMYRCASSLGLAGESTGYEQYFGPGTRLTVT.

This clone turned up a few times. J is TRBJ2-3 and V is TRBV6-4; TRBD2 aligns across 9 bases. V lost 6 bases and J lost 3; bases outside the gene matches: 10. Germline V gene sequence: CDR1 MRHNA, CDR2 SNTAGT. This CDR3 contains 16 residues. CDR3 in amino acids: CASSPRRGGLTDTQYF. CDR3 nucleotides: TGTGCCAGCAGCCCAAGGCGGGGGGGTTTAACAGATACGCAGTATTTT.

This clone was seen a handful of times. This chain links TRBV5-6 with TRBJ1-2; TRBD1 matches at 9 bases. V lost 4 bases, J lost 4 bases, and 5 bases stayed unmatched. Germline V gene sequence: CDR1 SGHDT, CDR2 YYEEEE. The CDR3 sequence is 14 residues long. The CDR3 region has the DNA TGTGCCAGCAGCGGGGACAGGGCTTCCTATGGCTACACCTTC. Translating gives CASSGDRASYGYTF.

V gene TRBV28 combines with J gene TRBJ1-5; 7 positions agree with TRBD1. The CDR3 loop spans 15 amino acids. CDR1 MDHEN and CDR2 SYDVKM come from the germline V gene. The ends lost 3 bases at V and 6 bases at J; junction bases unmatched: 8. For the CDR3, the DNA is TGTGCCAGCAGTTTCCCGGGACAGTCGAGTCAGCCCCAGCATTTT. Translation: CASSFPGQSSQPQHF.

The rearrangement links TRBV5-6 to TRBJ1-5; D gene uncertain. Trimming pared 1 base from V and 5 bases from J, leaving 7 bases between. Per germline, CDR1 SGHDT and CDR2 YYEEEE. This CDR3 is 13 amino acids long. The CDR3 loop is CASSLMAHQPQHF. CDR3 coding DNA: TGTGCCAGCAGCTTGATGGCACATCAGCCCCAGCATTTT.

This clone was seen a handful of times. J is TRBJ2-7 and V is TRBV2; D ambiguous. Germline values: CDR1 SNHLY, CDR2 FYNNEI. The CDR3 is made up of 11 amino acids. V was shortened by 8 bases and J by 4 bases, with 9 bases between the two germline ends. CDR3 DNA: TGTGCCAGCGGGCAATTATACGAGCAGTACTTC. Amino acids: CASGQLYEQYF.

The chain links TRBV27 to TRBJ2-3, with a possible D match to TRBD1 (5 bases). Germline CDR1 MNHEY, CDR2 SMNVEV (reference sequence). This CDR3 contains 15 residues. Deletions cut 6 bases from V and 1 base from J, with 14 bases between. CDR3 nucleotide sequence: TGTGCCAGCAGCCCAAAAAGGGGCCGCACAGATACGCAGTATTTT. This sequence encodes CASSPKRGRTDTQYF.

The chain couples TRBV9 to TRBJ2-2; 12 bases fit TRBD1. The CDR3 is made up of 14 amino acids. V shed 5 bases and J 7 bases; nucleotides not matched to a gene: 3. Germline assignment: CDR1 SGDLS and CDR2 YYNGEE. The CDR3, as DNA: TGTGCCAGCAGAGGGACAGGGGGCTTCGGGGAGCTGTTTTTT. This translates into CASRGTGGFGELFF.

This clone was recorded a few times. The chain carries TRBV7-2 and TRBJ1-1; possible D gene TRBD1, 6 bases. The germline V gene encodes CDR1 SGHTA and CDR2 FQGNSA. V lost 5 bases to trimming and J lost 4 bases, with 11 bases between them. The CDR3 runs 13 residues. CDR3 sequence: CASSRGARTEAFF. Here the CDR3 DNA reads TGTGCCAGCAGCCGGGGGGCGCGCACTGAAGCTTTCTTT.

This chain joins TRBV19 and TRBJ2-2; TRBD2 aligns across 9 bases. V lost 5 bases to trimming and J lost 3 bases; unmatched junction nucleotides: 7. The germline CDR1 and CDR2 sequences are LNHDA and SQIVND (reference sequence). The CDR3 contains 16 residues. CDR3: CASSPRLAEYTGELFF. CDR3 DNA sequence: TGTGCCAGTAGTCCCCGACTAGCGGAGTACACCGGGGAGCTGTTTTTT.

This clone is a singleton in its sample. The rearrangement joins TRBV11-3 to TRBJ2-3; weak D call: TRBD2 (5 bases). CDR1 is SGHNT and CDR2 is YENEEA in the germline V gene. V was shortened by 1 base and J by 4 bases, with 9 bases between the two germline ends. This CDR3 contains 14 residues. The CDR3 protein is CASSLGRFSDTQYF. The CDR3, as DNA: TGTGCCAGCAGCTTAGGGAGGTTCTCAGATACGCAGTATTTT.

The genes are TRBV15 and TRBJ2-4; a possible D gene is TRBD2 (6 bases). Between the trimmed V and J ends, which lost 0 bases and 1 base, there was a span of 13 bases. The germline CDR1 and CDR2 sequences are LNHNV and YYDKDF (reference sequence). The CDR3 spans 17 residues. CDR3 residues: CATSREGGGSAKNIQYF. The CDR3 DNA sequence: TGTGCCACCAGCAGAGAAGGTGGGGGGTCGGCCAAAAACATTCAGTACTTC.

The chain is built from TRBV5-4 and TRBJ2-7; 12 positions agree with TRBD2. This CDR3 is built from 14 residues. In germline, CDR1 is SGHNT, CDR2 YYREEE (reference sequence). The ends lost 3 bases at V and 7 bases at J; junction bases unmatched: 5. CDR3 coding DNA: TGTGCCAGCAGCTCTAGCGGGGGGGCCCTGGAGCAGTACTTC. It specifies CASSSSGGALEQYF.